This passage covers 2 T cell receptor beta chains from one sample sequenced in a study of T cells in women clearing cervical HPV infection (dated by TCRdb to 2016 to 2019). Receptor libraries were prepared by the immunoSEQ multiplex PCR assay. Held by TCRdb, this immuneACCESS table contains in-frame sequences only and omits some clones. Under half of the omission traces to an unresolved V gene where checked; the cause of the rest is unknown. This sample's table carries tens of thousands of clones. More than 1.3% of the sample comes from the top ten. The sample comprised blood buffy coat. Receptor source: a woman aged 18 to 75 with a cervical HPV16 infection that either progressed to CIN3+ or cleared (not recorded which).

On this clone: The DNA ends 3 residues before the CDR3 does, and the rest of the CDR3 is filled in from the germline J gene. The chain recombines TRBV5-3 with TRBJ2-4; perhaps TRBD1 as D (6 bases). TRBV5-3 is identified as an open reading frame with a role that is uncertain. CDR3 length: 13 residues. V dropped 0 bases and J dropped 8 bases, with 9 bases sitting between them. The CDR3 is CARSLDRADIQYF. Incomplete CDR3 DNA: TGTGCCAGAAGCTTGGACAGGGCTGACATT.

The covered CDR3 bases are TGTGCCAGCAGTGTCCAGCGGATCCTGAGCGAAAAA. This gives the protein CASSVQRILSEK. The full CDR3 reads CASSVQRILSEKLFF. V is TRBV2 and J is TRBJ1-4; no definite D call. The DNA ends 3 residues before the CDR3 does, and the rest of the CDR3 is filled in from the germline J gene. Germline values: CDR1 SNHLY, CDR2 FYNNEI. The CDR3 extends over 15 amino acids. Trimming left V 4 bases short and J 8 bases short, with 17 bases between.